The clone carrying this T cell receptor beta chain was picked up a small number of times. This CDR3 spans 18 amino acids. Germline CDR1 MDHEN, CDR2 SYDVKM. J gave up 2 bases and V 2 bases, and 8 bases lay outside the gene matches. This record comes from a study of blood T cells in healthy people across ages. A J-beta primer mix and a sample-barcoded 5' primer were used in a second PCR of roughly 7 to 12 cycles. MiXCR, run by TCRdb on the 5' RACE reads, gives a single entry per CDR3 protein. The table includes hundreds of thousands of distinct CDR3 sequences, more than 25% detected once. The source of this sequence is a woman older than 75 in good health. The rearrangement uses TRBV28 and TRBJ2-3; TRBD2 agrees at 12 bases. The source material was blood. CDR3 bases: TGTGCCAGCAGTTTAAGACTAGCGGGAGTGAGAGTCACAGATACGCAGTATTTT. The encoded protein is CASSLRLAGVRVTDTQYF.